Following are 22 T cell receptor beta chains from one sample sequenced in a study of T cell responses to AZD1222 COVID-19 vaccine. Using immunoSEQ multiplex PCR, the repertoire was profiled, and TCRdb retains in-frame clones only, with some absent. The sample carries approximately 130,000 clones, approximately 93% recorded once. The material sequenced was peripheral blood, taken on day 0 of AZD1222 vaccination. The source of these receptors is an adult in good health.

V usage is TRBV18 and J usage is TRBJ2-3, with 11 bases matching TRBD2. The J segment lost 6 bases and the V segment lost 6 bases, leaving 14 bases of the junction unmatched. The CDR3 has 17 residues. Per germline, CDR1 KGHSH and CDR2 LQKENI. The CDR3 is CASSPTLAGAAVDTQYF. CDR3 in DNA: TGTGCCAGCTCGCCTACACTAGCGGGAGCCGCGGTGGATACGCAGTATTTT.

The chain couples TRBV6-2 or TRBV6-3 to TRBJ2-4; TRBD2 matches at 7 bases. J gave up 6 bases and V 5 bases, and 4 bases lay outside the gene matches. CDR1 and CDR2 from the germline V gene are MNHEY and SVGEGT. The CDR3 is made up of 13 amino acids. The CDR3 spells CASSREGSNIQYF. The CDR3, as DNA: TGTGCCAGCAGTAGGGAGGGGTCAAACATTCAGTACTTC.

A few counts support this clone. Written as DNA, the CDR3 is TGTGCCAGCAGTTTAGGTAGCCGCACCCTCTCTGAAGCTTTCTTT. Its translation: CASSLGSRTLSEAFF. The chain carries TRBV28 and TRBJ1-1; D is unclear. Deletions cut 2 bases from V and 6 bases from J, with 16 bases between. CDR1 and CDR2 from the germline V gene are MDHEN and SYDVKM. This CDR3 contains 15 residues.

The chain carries TRBV7-2 and TRBJ2-3; 8 positions match TRBD2. The CDR3 is 16 amino acids. Germline CDR1 and CDR2: SGHTA and FQGNSA. V was pared by 3 bases and J by 0 bases, with 5 bases of the junction left unmatched. Here the CDR3 reads CASSFGAGGSTDTQYF. The CDR3 DNA reads TGTGCCAGCAGCTTCGGGGCGGGAGGAAGCACAGATACGCAGTATTTT. The complete variable domain, with remaining parts taken from reference TRBV7-2 and TRBJ2-3, reads GAGVSQSPSNKVTEKGKDVELRCDPISGHTALYWYRQSLGQGLEFLIYFQGNSAPDKSGLPSDRFSAERTGGSVSTLTIQRTQQEDSAVYLCASSFGAGGSTDTQYFGPGTRLTVL.

The chain carries TRBV28 and TRBJ1-2; D may be TRBD1 (6 bases). The CDR3 totals 17 residues. Trimming removed 5 bases at V and 0 bases at J, with 19 bases between. The germline V gene encodes CDR1 MDHEN and CDR2 SYDVKM. The CDR3 protein is CASSPPDSRKANYGYTF. The CDR3 coding sequence is TGTGCCAGCAGTCCCCCGGACAGTCGTAAAGCTAACTATGGCTACACCTTC.

This clone was seen only once. CDR3 coding DNA: TGCAGCGTGGTGACTAGCGAGCACGAGCAGTACTTC. Amino acids: CSVVTSEHEQYF. J is TRBJ2-7 and V is TRBV29-1; 8 nucleotides agree with TRBD2. This CDR3 has 12 residues. V dropped 6 bases and J dropped 5; count of bases not matched to a gene: 6. Germline CDR1 reads SQVTM; CDR2 reads ANQGSEA.

The genes are TRBV24-1 and TRBJ2-1; D call uncertain. Trimming left V 5 bases short and J 1 base short, with 14 bases between. CDR3 length equals 16 residues. CDR1 is KGHDR, CDR2 SFDVKD, per germline. The CDR3 DNA sequence: TGTGCCACCAGTGGGGATAGCCTGGGGTCCTACAATGAGCAGTTCTTC. Translated, it gives CATSGDSLGSYNEQFF.

This sequence joins TRBV24-1 and TRBJ2-2, with D perhaps TRBD2 (6 bases). Germline lookup yields CDR1 KGHDR and CDR2 SFDVKD. V shed 2 bases and J shed 4 bases, with 16 bases lying between them. The CDR3 totals 17 residues. The CDR3, as DNA: TGTGCCACCAGTGATTATACGGAGGGGATCGCCACCGGGGAGCTGTTTTTT. It is translated as CATSDYTEGIATGELFF.

The rearrangement uses TRBV7-9 and TRBJ2-2, with D maybe TRBD1 (6 bases). The V end lost 6 bases, the J end lost 2 bases, and 13 bases lay between the germline ends. CDR1 is SEHNR, CDR2 FQNEAQ, per germline (reference sequence). The CDR3 has 15 amino acids. The CDR3 sequence: CASRKDSTNTGELFF. For the CDR3, the DNA is TGTGCCAGCAGGAAGGACAGTACCAACACCGGGGAGCTGTTTTTT.

The gene calls are TRBV5-4 and TRBJ2-5, with 7 bases lining up with TRBD2. The ends lost 1 base at V and 5 bases at J; junction bases unmatched: 8. There are 15 residues in the CDR3. Germline lookup yields CDR1 SGHNT and CDR2 YYREEE (reference sequence). The CDR3 region has the DNA TGTGCCAGCAGCTTGCAACCGGGAGCGGGGGAGACCCAGTACTTC. As protein: CASSLQPGAGETQYF.

The V gene is TRBV18, the J gene TRBJ2-2, with D tentatively TRBD2 (6 bases). Trimming removed 2 bases at V and 4 bases at J, with 11 bases between. This CDR3 region has 15 residues. Germline V lookup: CDR1 KGHSH, CDR2 LQKENI. CDR3 DNA: TGTGCCAGCTCACCAAGCAGAGCGGGCACCGGGGAGCTGTTTTTT. Protein product: CASSPSRAGTGELFF.

The chain uses TRBV27 and TRBJ2-7; 7 bases match TRBD2. Germline-derived CDR1 and CDR2 are MNHEY and SMNVEV (reference sequence). Losses at the gene ends were 5 bases for V and 3 bases for J; bases not matched to a gene: 4. The CDR3 runs to 13 residues. The CDR3 sequence is CASSTSAYYEQYF. The CDR3 bases are TGTGCCAGCAGTACTAGCGCATACTACGAGCAGTACTTC.

This clone occurred once. V is TRBV5-4 and J is TRBJ1-1; D is possibly TRBD1 (5 bases). Germline V CDR1 and CDR2: SGHNT, YYREEE (reference sequence). The CDR3 consists of 14 residues. V lost 0 bases and J lost 3, with 9 bases in between. The CDR3 here is CASSLDPGDTEAFF. CDR3 sequence (DNA): TGTGCCAGCAGCTTGGATCCGGGGGACACTGAAGCTTTCTTT.

The gene calls are TRBV29-1 and TRBJ2-1, with 10 bases lining up with TRBD2. The J segment lost 9 bases and the V segment lost 2 bases, leaving 7 bases of the junction unmatched. Germline V gives CDR1 SQVTM, CDR2 ANQGSEA. The CDR3 loop spans 14 amino acids. This chain's CDR3 is CSVESLAGAGEQFF. The CDR3 DNA reads as TGCAGCGTTGAATCCCTAGCGGGAGCTGGTGAGCAGTTCTTC.

The chain is built from TRBV28 and TRBJ2-7; 10 bases agree with TRBD1. The CDR3 length is 15 residues. Germline V gene data show CDR1 as MDHEN and CDR2 as SYDVKM. Trimming cost V 4 bases and J 3 bases; bases outside gene matches: 6. DNA for the CDR3: TGTGCCAGCAGTTCGCCTGGACAGGGGGACTACGAGCAGTACTTC. Amino acids: CASSSPGQGDYEQYF.

This rearrangement joins TRBV19 to TRBJ1-1; 8 nucleotides align to TRBD1. The CDR3 has 11 residues. V lost 7 bases, J lost 8 bases, and 3 bases stayed unmatched. Germline CDR1 reads LNHDA; CDR2 reads SQIVND (reference sequence). In DNA form, the CDR3 reads TGTGCCAGTACCGGGGACAGGGAAGCTTTCTTT. It encodes CASTGDREAFF.

CDR3 residues: CASSQDGGTQYF. The DNA of the CDR3 is TGCGCCAGCAGCCAAGATGGTGGAACCCAGTACTTC. V gene TRBV4-3 combines with J gene TRBJ2-5; unclear D gene. Trimming pared 0 bases from V and 8 bases from J, leaving 7 bases between. The CDR3 has 12 residues. Germline loops: CDR1 LGHNA, CDR2 YSLEER.

V and J are TRBV7-9 and TRBJ2-1; 15 bases line up with TRBD2. Germline CDR1 reads SEHNR; CDR2 reads FQNEAQ (reference sequence). There are 17 residues in the CDR3. After removal of 1 base from V and 6 bases from J, the junction contained 4 bases not matched to a gene. The CDR3 DNA sequence: TGTGCCAGCAGCTTAGGGGGGACTAGCGGGAGGACCAATGAGCAGTTCTTC. Translating it yields CASSLGGTSGRTNEQFF. Using reference TRBV7-9 and TRBJ2-1 for the parts outside the CDR3, the full variable domain is DTGVSQNPRHKITKRGQNVTFRCDPISEHNRLYWYRQTLGQGPEFLTYFQNEAQLEKSRLLSDRFSAERPKGSFSTLEIQRTEQGDSAMYLCASSLGGTSGRTNEQFFGPGTRLTVL.

The J gene is TRBJ1-1, the V gene TRBV3-1 (or the pseudogene TRBV3-2), with no clear D. CDR3 length: 14 residues. Germline assignment: CDR1 LGHDT and CDR2 YNNKEL (reference sequence). V lost 4 bases, J lost 10 bases, and 19 bases lay in between. The DNA for the CDR3 is TGTGCCAGCAGCCTACTTACCCGCGGCTCTGGAGCTTTCTTT. This sequence encodes CASSLLTRGSGAFF.

The V and J genes are TRBV5-1 and TRBJ1-2; weak D call: TRBD1 (6 bases). Trimming removed 4 bases at V and 2 bases at J, with 21 bases between. Germline CDR1 and CDR2: SGHRS and YFSETQ. The CDR3 covers 17 residues. As DNA, the CDR3 is TGCGCCAGCAGCCCAAAGGACCCGGGACAAGTAAACTATGGCTACACCTTC. It is translated as CASSPKDPGQVNYGYTF.

This chain joins TRBV6-5 and TRBJ1-2, with D maybe TRBD1 (5 bases). Per the germline V gene, CDR1 is MNHEY and CDR2 is SVGAGI. V shed 5 bases and J shed 3 bases, with 13 bases lying between them. The CDR3 loop spans 14 amino acids. The CDR3 DNA reads TGTGCCAGCAGTCGACAGCCATCCGACTATGGCTACACCTTC. It is translated as CASSRQPSDYGYTF.

This rearrangement joins TRBV7-9 to TRBJ1-3; 7 positions agree with TRBD1. Germline V gene sequence: CDR1 SEHNR, CDR2 FQNEAQ (reference sequence). Unmatched junction bases numbered 10, after V lost 5 bases and J lost 9 bases. The CDR3 covers 14 residues. CDR3 sequence (DNA): TGTGCCAGCAGCCAGGGACAGCGGTCGGGCACCATATATTTT. Its translation is CASSQGQRSGTIYF.